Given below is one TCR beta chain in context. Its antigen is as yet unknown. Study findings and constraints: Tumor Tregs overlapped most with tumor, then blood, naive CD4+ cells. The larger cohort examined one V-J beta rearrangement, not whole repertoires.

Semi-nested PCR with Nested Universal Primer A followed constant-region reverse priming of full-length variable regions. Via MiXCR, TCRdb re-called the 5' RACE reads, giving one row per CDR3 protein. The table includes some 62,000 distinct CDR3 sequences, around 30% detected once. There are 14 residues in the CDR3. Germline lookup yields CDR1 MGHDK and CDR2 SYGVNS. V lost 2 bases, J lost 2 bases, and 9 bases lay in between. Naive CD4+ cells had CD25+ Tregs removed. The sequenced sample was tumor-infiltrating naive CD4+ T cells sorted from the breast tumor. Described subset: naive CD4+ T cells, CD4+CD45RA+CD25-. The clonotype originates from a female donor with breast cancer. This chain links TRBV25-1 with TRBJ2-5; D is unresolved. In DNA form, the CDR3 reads TGTGCCAGCAGTGAAACGCAGATTCAAGAGACCCAGTACTTC. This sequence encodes CASSETQIQETQYF.